This TCR beta chain was documented in a study of blood T cell repertoires in COVID-19. The wider study: Acute and convalescent COVID-19 specimens originated in the United States, Italy and Spain.

Cohorts were determined from participant-reported clinical history. Within 2 weeks before study entry, exposed participants met a COVID-19 case. How the authors handled the data: Amplification of reference gene primers was used by the study to estimate nucleated cell counts. Assay: immunoSEQ multiplex PCR; the TCRdb copy retains only in-frame clones and omits some. The V and J calls and clone size were taken over from that table, and D and trimming were inferred from the DNA. The sample has about 150,000 clones, approximately 83% seen once. Germline-derived CDR1 and CDR2 are MDHEN and SYDVKM. The V segment lost 7 bases and the J segment 1 base; nucleotides outside the gene matches: 4. The CDR3 sequence is 13 residues long.

Sequences were obtained from PBMCs or T cells enriched from blood (not recorded which). J is TRBJ2-7 and V is TRBV28; 7 nucleotides agree with TRBD1. The receptor was isolated from a man in his 70s who had been exposed to COVID-19. CDR3 in DNA: TGTGCCAGCAAGGCAGGGGGTTCCTACGAGCAGTACTTC. Its translation: CASKAGGSYEQYF.